The clone carrying this T cell receptor beta chain was detected once. Only in-frame clones appear in the TCRdb table, and some are missing; sequencing was by immunoSEQ multiplex PCR. Among roughly 200,000 clones listed, 80% to 90% were seen once. This sample is drawn from a study of blood T cell repertoires in COVID-19. Turning to the study itself: Samples taken during acute and convalescent COVID-19 were collected in the United States, Italy and Spain.

The germline CDR1 and CDR2 sequences are MGHRA and YSYEKL. V shed 1 base and J shed 4 bases, with 7 bases lying between them. This CDR3 has 13 residues. This chain links TRBV4-1 with TRBJ1-2; D unclear. The sample comprised peripheral blood. This TCR came from a man aged 60 to 75 with acute or convalescent COVID-19. The CDR3, as DNA: TGCGCCAGCAGCCAAGTTGGCGGCTATGGCTACACCTTC. This encodes CASSQVGGYGYTF.